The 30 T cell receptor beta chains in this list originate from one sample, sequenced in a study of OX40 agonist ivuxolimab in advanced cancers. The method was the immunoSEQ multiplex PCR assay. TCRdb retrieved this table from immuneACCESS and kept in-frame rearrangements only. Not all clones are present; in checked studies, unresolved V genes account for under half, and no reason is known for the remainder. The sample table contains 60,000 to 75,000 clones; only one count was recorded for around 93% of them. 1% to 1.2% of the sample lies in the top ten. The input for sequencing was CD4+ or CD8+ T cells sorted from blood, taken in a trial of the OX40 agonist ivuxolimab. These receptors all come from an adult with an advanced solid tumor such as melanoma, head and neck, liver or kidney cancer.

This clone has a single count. CDR3 in amino acids: CALKGDRAYEQYF. Written as DNA, the CDR3 is TGTGCCCTCAAGGGGGACAGGGCCTACGAGCAGTACTTC. The gene calls are TRBV6-5 and TRBJ2-7; 9 nucleotides match TRBD1. The CDR3 spans 13 residues. The J segment lost 2 bases and the V segment lost 11 bases, leaving 7 bases of the junction unmatched. The germline gives CDR1 MNHEY, CDR2 SVGAGI.

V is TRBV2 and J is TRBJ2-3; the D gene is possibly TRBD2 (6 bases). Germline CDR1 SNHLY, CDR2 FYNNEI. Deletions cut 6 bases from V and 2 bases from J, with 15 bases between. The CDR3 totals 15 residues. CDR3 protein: CASSAGTPSTDTQYF. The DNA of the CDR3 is TGTGCCAGCAGCGCCGGGACTCCATCCACAGATACGCAGTATTTT.

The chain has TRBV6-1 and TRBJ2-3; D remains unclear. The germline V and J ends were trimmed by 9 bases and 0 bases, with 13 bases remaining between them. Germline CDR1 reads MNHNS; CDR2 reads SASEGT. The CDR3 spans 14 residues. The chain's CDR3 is CASSALHSTDTQYF. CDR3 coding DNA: TGTGCCAGTTCAGCGCTACATAGCACAGATACGCAGTATTTT.

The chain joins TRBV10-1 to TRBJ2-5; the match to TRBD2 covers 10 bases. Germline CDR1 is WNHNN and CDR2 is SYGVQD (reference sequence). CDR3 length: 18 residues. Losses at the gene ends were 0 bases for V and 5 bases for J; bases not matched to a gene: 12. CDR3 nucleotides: TGCGCCAGCAGTGAGTCGAGTAGCGGGGGGCCTCAGTGGGAGACCCAGTACTTC. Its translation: CASSESSSGGPQWETQYF.

CDR3 loop: CAISESKGSYNEQFF. The CDR3 DNA sequence: TGTGCCATCAGTGAGTCGAAGGGATCCTACAATGAGCAGTTCTTC. The V gene is TRBV10-3, the J gene TRBJ2-1; D uncertain. There are 15 residues in the CDR3. V was pared by 0 bases and J by 1 base, with 7 bases between. Germline CDR1 is ENHRY and CDR2 is SYGVKD.

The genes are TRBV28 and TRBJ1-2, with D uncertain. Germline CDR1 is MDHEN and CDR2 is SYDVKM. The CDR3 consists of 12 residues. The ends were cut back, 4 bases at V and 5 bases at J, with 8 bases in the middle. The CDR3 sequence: CASSSQPYGYTF. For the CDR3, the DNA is TGTGCCAGCAGTTCGCAGCCTTATGGCTACACCTTC.

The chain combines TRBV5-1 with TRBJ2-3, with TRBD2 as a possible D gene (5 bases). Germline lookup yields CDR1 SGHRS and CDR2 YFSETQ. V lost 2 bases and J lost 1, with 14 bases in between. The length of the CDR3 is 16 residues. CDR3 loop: CASSFLEGGGTDTQYF. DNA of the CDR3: TGCGCCAGCAGCTTTCTAGAGGGTGGTGGCACAGATACGCAGTATTTT. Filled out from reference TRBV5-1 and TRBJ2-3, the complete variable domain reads KAGVTQTPRYLIKTRGQQVTLSCSPISGHRSVSWYQQTPGQGLQFLFEYFSETQRNKGNFPGRFSGRQFSNSRSEMNVSTLELGDSALYLCASSFLEGGGTDTQYFGPGTRLTVL.

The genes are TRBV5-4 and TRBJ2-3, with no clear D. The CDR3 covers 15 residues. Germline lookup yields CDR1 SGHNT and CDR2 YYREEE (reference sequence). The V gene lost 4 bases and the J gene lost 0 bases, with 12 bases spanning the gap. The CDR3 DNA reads TGTGCCAGCAGCGGGCAGCCTCTCAGCACAGATACGCAGTATTTT. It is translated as CASSGQPLSTDTQYF.

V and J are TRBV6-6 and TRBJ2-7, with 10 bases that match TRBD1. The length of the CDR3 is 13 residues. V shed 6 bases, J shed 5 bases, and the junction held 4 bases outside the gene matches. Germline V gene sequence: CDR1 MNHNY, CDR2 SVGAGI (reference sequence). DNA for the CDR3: TGTGCCAGCAGCCGGGACAGGGGCCACGAGCAGTACTTC. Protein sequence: CASSRDRGHEQYF.

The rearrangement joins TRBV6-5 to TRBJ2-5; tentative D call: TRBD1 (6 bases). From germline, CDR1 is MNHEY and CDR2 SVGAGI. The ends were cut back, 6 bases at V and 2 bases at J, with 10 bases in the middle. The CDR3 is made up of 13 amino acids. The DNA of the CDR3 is TGTGCCAGCAGCAACAGGGTACAAGAGACCCAGTACTTC. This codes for CASSNRVQETQYF.

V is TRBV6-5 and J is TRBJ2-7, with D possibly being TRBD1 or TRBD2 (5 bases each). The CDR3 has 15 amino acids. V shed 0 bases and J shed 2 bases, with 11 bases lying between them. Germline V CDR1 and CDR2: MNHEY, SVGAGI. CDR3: CASSYSSRGTYEQYF. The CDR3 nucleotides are TGTGCCAGCAGTTACTCCAGCCGGGGCACCTACGAGCAGTACTTC.

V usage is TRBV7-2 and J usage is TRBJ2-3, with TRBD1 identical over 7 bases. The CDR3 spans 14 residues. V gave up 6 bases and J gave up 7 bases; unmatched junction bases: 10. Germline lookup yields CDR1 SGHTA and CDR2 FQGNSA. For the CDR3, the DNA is TGTGCCAGCAGTCTCGACAGGGCCTCAAATACGCAGTATTTT. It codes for CASSLDRASNTQYF.

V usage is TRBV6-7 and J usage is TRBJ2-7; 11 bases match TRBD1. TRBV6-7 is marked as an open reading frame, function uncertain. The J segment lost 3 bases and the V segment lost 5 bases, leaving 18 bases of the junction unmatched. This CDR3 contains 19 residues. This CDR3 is CASSRSVRDRGFPDYEQYF. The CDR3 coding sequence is TGTGCCAGCAGTAGAAGCGTCCGGGACAGGGGGTTTCCTGACTACGAGCAGTACTTC.

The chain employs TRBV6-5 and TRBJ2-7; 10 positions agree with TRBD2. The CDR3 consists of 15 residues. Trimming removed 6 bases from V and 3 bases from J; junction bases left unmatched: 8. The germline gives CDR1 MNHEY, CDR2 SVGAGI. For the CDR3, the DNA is TGTGCCAGCAGGCCCCTAACTAGCGGGATCTACGAGCAGTACTTC. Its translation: CASRPLTSGIYEQYF.

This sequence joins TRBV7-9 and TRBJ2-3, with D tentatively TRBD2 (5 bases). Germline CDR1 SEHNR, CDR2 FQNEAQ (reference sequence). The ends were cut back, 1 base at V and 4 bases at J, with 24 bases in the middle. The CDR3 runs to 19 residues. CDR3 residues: CASSLVSGNSLYLADTQYF. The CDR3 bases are TGTGCCAGCAGCTTAGTATCCGGGAATTCTCTCTACCTAGCAGATACGCAGTATTTT.

CDR3 DNA: TGTGCCAGCAGCCCTCCGGGACTAGCGCCTAATGAGCAGTTCTTC. Residues: CASSPPGLAPNEQFF. V usage is TRBV7-9 and J usage is TRBJ2-1; 10 nucleotides line up with TRBD2. The germline CDR1 and CDR2 sequences are SEHNR and FQNEAQ (reference sequence). J gave up 7 bases and V 5 bases, and 8 bases lay outside the gene matches. The CDR3 length is 15 residues.

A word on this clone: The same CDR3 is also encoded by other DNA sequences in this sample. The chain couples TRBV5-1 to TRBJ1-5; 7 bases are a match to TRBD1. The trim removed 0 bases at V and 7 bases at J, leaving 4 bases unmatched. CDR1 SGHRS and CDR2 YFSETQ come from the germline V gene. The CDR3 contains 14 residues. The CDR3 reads CASSLGQGGQPQHF. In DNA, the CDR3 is TGCGCCAGCAGCTTGGGACAGGGCGGGCAGCCCCAGCATTTT. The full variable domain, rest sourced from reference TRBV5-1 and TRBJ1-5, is KAGVTQTPRYLIKTRGQQVTLSCSPISGHRSVSWYQQTPGQGLQFLFEYFSETQRNKGNFPGRFSGRQFSNSRSEMNVSTLELGDSALYLCASSLGQGGQPQHFGDGTRLSIL.

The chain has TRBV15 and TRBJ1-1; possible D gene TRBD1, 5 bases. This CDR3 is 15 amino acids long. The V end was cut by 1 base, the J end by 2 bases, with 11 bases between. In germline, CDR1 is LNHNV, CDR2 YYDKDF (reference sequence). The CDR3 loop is CATSRGGRVNTEAFF. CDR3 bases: TGTGCCACCAGCAGAGGAGGCAGGGTTAACACTGAAGCTTTCTTT.

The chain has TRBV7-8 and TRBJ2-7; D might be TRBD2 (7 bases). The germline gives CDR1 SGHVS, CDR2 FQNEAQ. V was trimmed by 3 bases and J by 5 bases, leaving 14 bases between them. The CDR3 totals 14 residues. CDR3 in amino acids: CASSLRQRDNEQYF. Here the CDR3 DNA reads TGTGCCAGCAGCTTGAGGCAGCGGGACAACGAGCAGTACTTC.

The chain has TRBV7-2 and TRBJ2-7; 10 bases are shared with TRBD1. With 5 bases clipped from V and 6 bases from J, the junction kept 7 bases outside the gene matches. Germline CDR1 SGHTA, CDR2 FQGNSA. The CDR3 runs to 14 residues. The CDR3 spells CASSISGTGVEQYF. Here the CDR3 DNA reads TGTGCCAGCAGCATCTCCGGGACAGGGGTCGAGCAGTACTTC.

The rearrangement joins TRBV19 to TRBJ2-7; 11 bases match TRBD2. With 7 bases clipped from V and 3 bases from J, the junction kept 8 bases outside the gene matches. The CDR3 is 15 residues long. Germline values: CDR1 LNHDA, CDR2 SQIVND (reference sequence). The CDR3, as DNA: TGTGCCAGTAAGGGCCCACTAGCGGGAGACTACGAGCAGTACTTC. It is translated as CASKGPLAGDYEQYF.

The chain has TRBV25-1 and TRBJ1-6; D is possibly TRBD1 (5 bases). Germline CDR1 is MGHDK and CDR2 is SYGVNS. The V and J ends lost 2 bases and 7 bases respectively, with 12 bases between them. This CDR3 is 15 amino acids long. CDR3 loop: CASSEPGRPNSPLHF. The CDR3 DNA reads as TGTGCCAGCAGTGAACCGGGACGGCCCAATTCACCCCTCCACTTT.

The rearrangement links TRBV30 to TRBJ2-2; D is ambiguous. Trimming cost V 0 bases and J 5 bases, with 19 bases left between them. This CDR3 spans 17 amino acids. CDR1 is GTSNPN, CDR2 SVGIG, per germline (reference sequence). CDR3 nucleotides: TGTGCCTGGAGTGTAGTCTTGGGCGCTCTAGAAACCGGGGAGCTGTTTTTT. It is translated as CAWSVVLGALETGELFF.

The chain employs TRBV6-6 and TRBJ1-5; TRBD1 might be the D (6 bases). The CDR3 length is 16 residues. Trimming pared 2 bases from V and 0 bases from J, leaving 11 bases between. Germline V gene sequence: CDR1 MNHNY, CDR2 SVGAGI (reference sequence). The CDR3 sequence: CASSYVGALSNQPQHF. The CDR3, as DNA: TGTGCCAGCAGTTACGTGGGGGCGCTTAGCAATCAGCCCCAGCATTTT.

CDR3 region: CASIDARPGAGQGVMGTQYF. CDR3 nucleotides: TGTGCCAGCATCGATGCCCGCCCGGGGGCGGGACAGGGGGTGATGGGTACGCAGTATTTT. This chain links TRBV5-5 with TRBJ2-3; 11 nucleotides match TRBD1. Germline V gene lookup returns CDR1 SGHKS and CDR2 YYEKEE (reference sequence). Trimming took 6 bases from V and 8 from J; bases not matched to a gene: 26. This CDR3 is 20 amino acids long.

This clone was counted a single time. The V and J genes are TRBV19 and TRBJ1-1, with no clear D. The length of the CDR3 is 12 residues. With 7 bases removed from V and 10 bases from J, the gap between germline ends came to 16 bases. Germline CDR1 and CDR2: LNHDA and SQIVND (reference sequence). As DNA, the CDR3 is TGTGCCAGTATTAGGACGGACTCGAGAGCTTTCTTT. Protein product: CASIRTDSRAFF.

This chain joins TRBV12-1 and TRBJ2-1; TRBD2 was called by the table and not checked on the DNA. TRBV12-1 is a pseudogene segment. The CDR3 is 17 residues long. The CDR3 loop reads CASSFAARESSYNEQFF. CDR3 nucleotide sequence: TGTGCCAGCAGCTTTGCCGCGCGGGAGAGCTCCTACAATGAGCAGTTCTTC.

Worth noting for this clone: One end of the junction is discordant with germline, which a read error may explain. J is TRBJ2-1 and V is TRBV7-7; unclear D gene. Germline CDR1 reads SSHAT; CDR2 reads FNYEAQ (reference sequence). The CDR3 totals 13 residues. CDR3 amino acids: CASSLDESNEQFF. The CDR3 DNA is TGTGCTAGCAGCTTAGACGAGAGCAATGAGCAGTTCTTC.

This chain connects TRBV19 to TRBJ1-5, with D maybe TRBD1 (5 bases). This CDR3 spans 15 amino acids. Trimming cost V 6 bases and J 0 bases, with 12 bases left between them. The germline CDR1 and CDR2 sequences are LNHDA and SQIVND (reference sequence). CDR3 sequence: CASRLLTVSNQPQHF. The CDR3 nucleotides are TGTGCCAGTAGACTGTTGACAGTTAGCAATCAGCCCCAGCATTTT.

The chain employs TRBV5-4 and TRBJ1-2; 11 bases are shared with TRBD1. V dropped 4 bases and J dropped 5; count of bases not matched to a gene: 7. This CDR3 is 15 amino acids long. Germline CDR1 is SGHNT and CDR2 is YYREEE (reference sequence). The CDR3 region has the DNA TGTGCCAGCAGCCCCGGACAGGGGGCGCATTATGGCTACACCTTC. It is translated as CASSPGQGAHYGYTF.